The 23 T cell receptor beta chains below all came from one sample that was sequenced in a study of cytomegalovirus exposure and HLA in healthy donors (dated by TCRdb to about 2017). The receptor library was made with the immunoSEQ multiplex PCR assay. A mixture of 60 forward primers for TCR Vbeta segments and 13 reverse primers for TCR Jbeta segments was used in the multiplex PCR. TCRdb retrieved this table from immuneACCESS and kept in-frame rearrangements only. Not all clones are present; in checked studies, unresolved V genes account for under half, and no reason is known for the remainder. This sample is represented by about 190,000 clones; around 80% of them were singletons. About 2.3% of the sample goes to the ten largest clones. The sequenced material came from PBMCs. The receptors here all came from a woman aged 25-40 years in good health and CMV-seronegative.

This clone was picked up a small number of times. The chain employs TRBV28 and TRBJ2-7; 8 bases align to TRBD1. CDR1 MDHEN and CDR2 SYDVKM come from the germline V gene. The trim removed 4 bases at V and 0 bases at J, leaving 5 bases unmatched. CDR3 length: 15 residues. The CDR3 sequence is CASSSGQVSSYEQYF. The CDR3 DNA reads TGTGCCAGCAGTTCGGGACAGGTCAGCTCCTACGAGCAGTACTTC.

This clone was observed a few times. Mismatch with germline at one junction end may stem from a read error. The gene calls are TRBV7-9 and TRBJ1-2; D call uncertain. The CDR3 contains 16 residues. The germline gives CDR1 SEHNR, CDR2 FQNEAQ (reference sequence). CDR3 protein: CSSSLSSIGMGGGYTF. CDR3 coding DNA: TGTTCCAGCAGCTTAAGTTCTATCGGGATGGGTGGTGGCTACACCTTC.

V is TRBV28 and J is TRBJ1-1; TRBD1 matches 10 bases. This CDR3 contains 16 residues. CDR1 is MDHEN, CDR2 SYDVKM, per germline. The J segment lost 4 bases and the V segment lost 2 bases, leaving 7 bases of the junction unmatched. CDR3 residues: CASSLRRQGAGTEAFF. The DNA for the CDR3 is TGTGCCAGCAGTTTACGTAGACAGGGGGCCGGCACTGAAGCTTTCTTT.

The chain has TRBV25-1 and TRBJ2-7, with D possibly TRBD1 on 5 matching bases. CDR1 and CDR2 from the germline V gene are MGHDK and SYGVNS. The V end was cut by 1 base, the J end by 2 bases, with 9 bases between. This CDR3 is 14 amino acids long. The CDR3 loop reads CASSEWGGTYEQYF. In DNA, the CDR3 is TGTGCCAGCAGTGAATGGGGCGGAACCTACGAGCAGTACTTC.

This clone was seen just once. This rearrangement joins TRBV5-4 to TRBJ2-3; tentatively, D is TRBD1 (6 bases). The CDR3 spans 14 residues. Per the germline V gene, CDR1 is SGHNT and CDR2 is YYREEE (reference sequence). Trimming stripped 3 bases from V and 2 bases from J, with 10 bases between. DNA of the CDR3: TGTGCCAGCAGCTCCCGGACAGACACAGATACGCAGTATTTT. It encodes CASSSRTDTDTQYF.

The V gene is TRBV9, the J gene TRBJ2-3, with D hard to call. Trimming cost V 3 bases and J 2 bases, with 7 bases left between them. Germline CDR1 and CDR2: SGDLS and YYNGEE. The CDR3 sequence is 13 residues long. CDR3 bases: TGTGCCAGCAGCGAGTACTTCACAGATACGCAGTATTTT. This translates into CASSEYFTDTQYF.

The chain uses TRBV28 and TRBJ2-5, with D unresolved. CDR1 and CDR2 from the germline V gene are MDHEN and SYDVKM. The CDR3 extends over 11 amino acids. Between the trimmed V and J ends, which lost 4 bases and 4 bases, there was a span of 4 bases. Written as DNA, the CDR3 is TGTGCCAGCAGTTCGTTAGAGACCCAGTACTTC. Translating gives CASSSLETQYF.

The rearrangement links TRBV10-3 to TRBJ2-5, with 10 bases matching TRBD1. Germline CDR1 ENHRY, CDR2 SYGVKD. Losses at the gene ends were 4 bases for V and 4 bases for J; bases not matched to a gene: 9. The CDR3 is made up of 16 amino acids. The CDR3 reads CAISGTGTGAGETQYF. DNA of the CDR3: TGTGCCATCAGTGGGACCGGGACAGGGGCGGGAGAGACCCAGTACTTC.

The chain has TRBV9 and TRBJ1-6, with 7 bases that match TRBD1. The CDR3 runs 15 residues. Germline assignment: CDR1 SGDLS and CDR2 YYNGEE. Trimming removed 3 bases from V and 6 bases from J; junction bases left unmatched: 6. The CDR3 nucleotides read TGTGCCAGCAGCGGCTCCCGGGACAGTAATTCACCCCTCCACTTT. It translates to CASSGSRDSNSPLHF.

The CDR3 sequence is CASSERQGSGNTIYF. CDR3 sequence (DNA): TGTGCCAGCAGTGAGAGACAGGGCTCTGGAAACACCATATATTTT. The chain is built from TRBV2 and TRBJ1-3, with 7 bases identical to TRBD1. This CDR3 has 15 amino acids. Germline CDR1 reads SNHLY; CDR2 reads FYNNEI. The junction had 2 bases not matched to a gene; V was cut back by 3 bases and J by 0 bases.

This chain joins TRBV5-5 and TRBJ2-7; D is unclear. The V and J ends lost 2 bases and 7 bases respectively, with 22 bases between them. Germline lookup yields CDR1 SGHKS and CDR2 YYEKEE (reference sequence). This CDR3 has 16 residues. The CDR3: CASSLSAQVFNNEQYF. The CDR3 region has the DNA TGTGCCAGCAGCTTATCGGCCCAGGTCTTTAATAATGAGCAGTACTTC. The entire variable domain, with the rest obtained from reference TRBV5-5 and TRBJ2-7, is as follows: DAGVTQSPTHLIKTRGQQVTLRCSPISGHKSVSWYQQVLGQGPQFIFQYYEKEERGRGNFPDRFSARQFPNYSSELNVNALLLGDSALYLCASSLSAQVFNNEQYFGPGTRLTVT.

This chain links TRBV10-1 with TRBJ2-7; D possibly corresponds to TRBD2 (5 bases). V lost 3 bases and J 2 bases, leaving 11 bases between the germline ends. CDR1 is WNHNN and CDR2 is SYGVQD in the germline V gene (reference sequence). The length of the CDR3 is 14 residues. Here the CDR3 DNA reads TGCGCCAGCAGTGACCCGGAGGTCCCCTACGAGCAGTACTTC. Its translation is CASSDPEVPYEQYF.

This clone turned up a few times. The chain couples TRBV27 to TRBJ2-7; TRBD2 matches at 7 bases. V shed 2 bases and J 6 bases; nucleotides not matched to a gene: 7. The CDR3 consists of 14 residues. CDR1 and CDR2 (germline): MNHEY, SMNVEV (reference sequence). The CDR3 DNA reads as TGTGCCAGCAGTTTAACAGCGGGAAGCCGCGAGCAGTACTTC. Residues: CASSLTAGSREQYF.

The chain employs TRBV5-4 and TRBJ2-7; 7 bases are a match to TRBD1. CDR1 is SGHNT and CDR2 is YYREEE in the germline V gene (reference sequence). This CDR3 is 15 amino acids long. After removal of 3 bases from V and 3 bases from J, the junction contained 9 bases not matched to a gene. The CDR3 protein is CASSYPGTEIYEQYF. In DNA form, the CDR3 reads TGTGCCAGCAGCTACCCCGGGACAGAGATCTACGAGCAGTACTTC.

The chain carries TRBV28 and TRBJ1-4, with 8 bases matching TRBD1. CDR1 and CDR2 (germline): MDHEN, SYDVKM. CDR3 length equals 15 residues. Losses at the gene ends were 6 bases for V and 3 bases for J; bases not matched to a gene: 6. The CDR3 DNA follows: TGTGCCAGCAGACTACAGGGGGGGGCTAATGAAAAACTGTTTTTT. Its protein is CASRLQGGANEKLFF.

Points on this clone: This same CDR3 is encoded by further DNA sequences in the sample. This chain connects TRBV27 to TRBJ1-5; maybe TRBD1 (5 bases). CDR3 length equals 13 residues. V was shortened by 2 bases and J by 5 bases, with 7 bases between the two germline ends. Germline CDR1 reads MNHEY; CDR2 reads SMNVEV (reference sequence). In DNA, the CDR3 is TGTGCCAGCAGTTTAGGGGGGGATCAGCCCCAGCATTTT. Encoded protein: CASSLGGDQPQHF.

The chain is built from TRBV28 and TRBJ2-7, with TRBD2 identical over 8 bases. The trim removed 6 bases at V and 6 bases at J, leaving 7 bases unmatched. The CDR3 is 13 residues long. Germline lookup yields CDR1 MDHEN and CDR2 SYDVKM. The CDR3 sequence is CASRGREGREQYF. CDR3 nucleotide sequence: TGTGCCAGCAGGGGTCGGGAGGGTCGCGAGCAGTACTTC.

The CDR3 DNA follows: TGTGCCAGCAGCCCACCGTGGGACAGGGTTTATAATGAGCAGTTCTTC. Its protein is CASSPPWDRVYNEQFF. The chain uses TRBV11-2 and TRBJ2-1, with 9 nucleotides matching TRBD1. J was trimmed by 7 bases and V by 5 bases; bases with no gene match: 12. This CDR3 region has 16 residues. Looked up from germline, CDR1 is SGHAT and CDR2 is FQNNGV.

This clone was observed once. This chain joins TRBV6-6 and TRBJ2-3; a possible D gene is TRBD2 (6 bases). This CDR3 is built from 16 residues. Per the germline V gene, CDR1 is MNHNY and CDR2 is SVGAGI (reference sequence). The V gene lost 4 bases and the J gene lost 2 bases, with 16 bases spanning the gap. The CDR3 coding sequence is TGTGCCAGCAGTTCCCGACTAGGGCTCCACACAGATACGCAGTATTTT. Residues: CASSSRLGLHTDTQYF.

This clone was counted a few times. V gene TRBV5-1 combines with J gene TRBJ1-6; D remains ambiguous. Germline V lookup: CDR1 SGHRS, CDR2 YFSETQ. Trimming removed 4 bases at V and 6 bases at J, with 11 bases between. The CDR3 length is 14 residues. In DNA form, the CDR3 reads TGCGCCAGCAGCCTAGACCCCCCTAATTCACCCCTCCACTTT. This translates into CASSLDPPNSPLHF.

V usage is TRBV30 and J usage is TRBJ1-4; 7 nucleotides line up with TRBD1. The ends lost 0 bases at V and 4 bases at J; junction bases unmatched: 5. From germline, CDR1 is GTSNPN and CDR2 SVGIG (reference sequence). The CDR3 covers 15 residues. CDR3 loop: CAWSVRTGLNEKLFF. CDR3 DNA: TGTGCCTGGAGTGTAAGGACAGGACTTAATGAAAAACTGTTTTTT.

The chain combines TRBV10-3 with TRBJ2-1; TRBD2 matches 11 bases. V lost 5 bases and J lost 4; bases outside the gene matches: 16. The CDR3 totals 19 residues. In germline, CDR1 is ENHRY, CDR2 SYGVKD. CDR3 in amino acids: CAISPSPHSGGEKYNEQFF. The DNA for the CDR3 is TGTGCCATCAGTCCCTCCCCCCATAGCGGGGGGGAAAAATACAATGAGCAGTTCTTC.

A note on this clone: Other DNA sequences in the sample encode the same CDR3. CDR3 amino acids: CASSYLGQGPQYF. The CDR3 coding sequence is TGTGCCAGCAGTTATTTGGGACAGGGTCCGCAGTATTTT. The chain couples TRBV6-5 to TRBJ2-3, with 9 bases that match TRBD1. The CDR3 length is 13 residues. Trimming at V came to 3 bases and at J to 10 bases, leaving 5 bases not matched to a gene. Germline CDR1 MNHEY, CDR2 SVGAGI.